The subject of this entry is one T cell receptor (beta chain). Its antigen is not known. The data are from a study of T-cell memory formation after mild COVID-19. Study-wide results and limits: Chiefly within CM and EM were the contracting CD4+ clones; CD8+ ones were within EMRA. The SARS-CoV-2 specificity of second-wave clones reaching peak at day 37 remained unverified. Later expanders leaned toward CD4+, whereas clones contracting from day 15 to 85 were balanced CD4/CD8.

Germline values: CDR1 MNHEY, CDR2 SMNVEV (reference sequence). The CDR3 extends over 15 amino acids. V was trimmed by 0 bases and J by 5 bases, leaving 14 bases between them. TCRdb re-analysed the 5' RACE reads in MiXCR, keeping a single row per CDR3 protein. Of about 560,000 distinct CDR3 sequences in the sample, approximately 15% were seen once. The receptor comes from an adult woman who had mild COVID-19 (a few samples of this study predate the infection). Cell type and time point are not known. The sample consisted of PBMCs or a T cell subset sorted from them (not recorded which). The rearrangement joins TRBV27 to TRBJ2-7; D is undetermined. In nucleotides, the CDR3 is TGTGCCAGCAGTTTATCACCAGACCCCGACCACGAGCAGTACTTC. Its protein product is CASSLSPDPDHEQYF.